The rows below give T cell receptor beta chains drawn from one sample of a study of CD8+ T cells in alopecia areata. Here immunoSEQ multiplex PCR was the method, and the copy in TCRdb shows in-frame clones only, minus some. The data contain about 300,000 clones, nearly 60% of them singletons. The source was CD4+ T cells sorted from blood, collected at week 24, from a patient treated with tofacitinib. These receptors came from a human donor with alopecia areata. Both conserved end residues are part of each CDR3. The D gene is left open where the match is weak. Size is stated for part of the rows, as once, few or many counts, or as a class when the clone is expanded.

v_call: TRBV28
clone_size: -
cdr3_length: 14
j_call: TRBJ1-1
d_call: -
cdr3_aa: CASPSGALNTEAFF
cdr3_nt: TGTGCCAGCCCCTCGGGGGCGTTGAACACTGAAGCTTTCTTT

v_call: TRBV6-1
clone_size: -
cdr3_length: 16
j_call: TRBJ2-3
d_call: TRBD2
cdr3_aa: CASSDGLAGITDTQYF
cdr3_nt: TGTGCCAGCAGTGACGGGCTAGCGGGGATCACAGATACGCAGTATTTT

v_call: TRBV9
clone_size: -
cdr3_length: 13
j_call: TRBJ1-2
d_call: -
cdr3_aa: CASSAWGTYGYTF
cdr3_nt: TGTGCCAGCAGCGCCTGGGGGACCTATGGCTACACCTTC

v_call: TRBV10-3
clone_size: -
cdr3_length: 12
j_call: TRBJ2-7
d_call: TRBD1
cdr3_aa: CATTGDSYEQYF
cdr3_nt: TGTGCCACGACAGGGGACTCCTACGAGCAGTACTTC

v_call: TRBV30
clone_size: -
cdr3_length: 11
j_call: TRBJ2-7
d_call: -
cdr3_aa: CAWSVRYEQYF
cdr3_nt: TGTGCCTGGAGTGTCCGGTACGAGCAGTACTTC

v_call: TRBV4-1
clone_size: -
cdr3_length: 14
j_call: TRBJ1-1
d_call: -
cdr3_aa: CASSQTTGNTEAFF
cdr3_nt: TGCGCCAGCAGCCAAACTACGGGGAACACTGAAGCTTTCTTT

v_call: TRBV13
clone_size: -
cdr3_length: 14
j_call: TRBJ1-2
d_call: TRBD1
cdr3_aa: CALRKGQGADGYTF
cdr3_nt: TGTGCGCTACGGAAGGGACAGGGGGCCGATGGCTACACCTTC

v_call: TRBV6-5
clone_size: -
cdr3_length: 14
j_call: TRBJ1-2
d_call: -
cdr3_aa: CASSYSTGFSGYTF
cdr3_nt: TGTGCCAGCAGTTACTCGACCGGCTTCTCTGGCTACACCTTC

v_call: TRBV7-8
clone_size: -
cdr3_length: 15
j_call: TRBJ1-1
d_call: -
cdr3_aa: CASSPRRALNTEAFF
cdr3_nt: TGTGCCAGCAGTCCGAGGAGGGCCTTGAACACTGAAGCTTTCTTT

v_call: TRBV29-1
clone_size: -
cdr3_length: 14
j_call: TRBJ1-4
d_call: TRBD1
cdr3_aa: CSVDVRGRDEKLFF
cdr3_nt: TGCAGCGTTGACGTCAGGGGGCGCGATGAAAAACTGTTTTTT

v_call: TRBV25-1
clone_size: once
cdr3_length: 12
j_call: TRBJ2-7
d_call: -
cdr3_aa: CASSERVYEQYF
cdr3_nt: TGTGCCAGCAGTGAAAGGGTCTACGAGCAGTACTTC

v_call: TRBV9
clone_size: -
cdr3_length: 16
j_call: TRBJ1-4
d_call: -
cdr3_aa: CASSVALRQGDEKLFF
cdr3_nt: TGTGCCAGCAGCGTAGCACTCAGGCAGGGAGATGAAAAACTGTTTTTT

v_call: TRBV4-1
clone_size: few
cdr3_length: 15
j_call: TRBJ2-2
d_call: -
cdr3_aa: CASSQLTANTGELFF
cdr3_nt: TGCGCCAGCAGCCAATTGACAGCGAACACCGGGGAGCTGTTTTTT

v_call: TRBV7-2
clone_size: -
cdr3_length: 14
j_call: TRBJ2-7
d_call: -
cdr3_aa: CASSLTINSYEQYF
cdr3_nt: TGTGCCAGCAGCTTAACGATAAACTCCTACGAGCAGTACTTC

v_call: TRBV18
clone_size: -
cdr3_length: 15
j_call: TRBJ1-5
d_call: -
cdr3_aa: CASSPNVGGGQPQHF
cdr3_nt: TGTGCCAGCTCACCTAATGTGGGGGGCGGCCAGCCCCAGCATTTT

v_call: TRBV30
clone_size: -
cdr3_length: 13
j_call: TRBJ1-2
d_call: -
cdr3_aa: CAWSVRAHWRYTF
cdr3_nt: TGTGCCTGGAGTGTCCGGGCCCATTGGCGCTACACCTTC

v_call: TRBV7-9
clone_size: -
cdr3_length: 12
j_call: TRBJ1-2
d_call: -
cdr3_aa: CASSSRPEGYTF
cdr3_nt: TGTGCCAGCAGCTCACGGCCGGAGGGCTACACCTTC

v_call: TRBV9
clone_size: -
cdr3_length: 18
j_call: TRBJ1-1
d_call: TRBD1
cdr3_aa: CASCKGTGVDWVNTEAFF
cdr3_nt: TGTGCCAGCTGTAAAGGGACAGGGGTCGACTGGGTGAACACTGAAGCTTTCTTT

v_call: TRBV5-1
clone_size: -
cdr3_length: 15
j_call: TRBJ2-4
d_call: -
cdr3_aa: CASSAGHSSKNIQYF
cdr3_nt: TGCGCCAGCAGCGCCGGACACTCCTCCAAAAACATTCAGTACTTC

v_call: TRBV9
clone_size: -
cdr3_length: 14
j_call: TRBJ2-3
d_call: -
cdr3_aa: CASSTPAGGDTQYF
cdr3_nt: TGTGCCAGCAGCACGCCGGCGGGTGGGGATACGCAGTATTTT

v_call: TRBV7-9
clone_size: -
cdr3_length: 14
j_call: TRBJ2-7
d_call: TRBD1
cdr3_aa: CASSPGQGEHEQYF
cdr3_nt: TGTGCCAGCAGCCCGGGACAGGGAGAGCACGAGCAGTACTTC

v_call: TRBV6-6
clone_size: -
cdr3_length: 13
j_call: TRBJ2-3
d_call: -
cdr3_aa: CASRPTGTDTQYF
cdr3_nt: TGTGCCAGCAGGCCGACAGGCACAGATACGCAGTATTTT

v_call: TRBV29-1
clone_size: -
cdr3_length: 14
j_call: TRBJ2-3
d_call: -
cdr3_aa: CSSLGQAVADTQYF
cdr3_nt: TGCAGCTCTCTAGGCCAGGCAGTCGCAGATACGCAGTATTTT

v_call: TRBV4-1
clone_size: -
cdr3_length: 13
j_call: TRBJ2-7
d_call: -
cdr3_aa: CASSLIQGDEQYF
cdr3_nt: TGCGCCAGCAGCCTAATACAGGGAGACGAGCAGTACTTC

v_call: TRBV7-3
clone_size: -
cdr3_length: 13
j_call: TRBJ2-3
d_call: -
cdr3_aa: CASSFPGTDTQYF
cdr3_nt: TGTGCCAGCAGCTTCCCGGGCACAGATACGCAGTATTTT

v_call: TRBV5-1
clone_size: -
cdr3_length: 12
j_call: TRBJ2-7
d_call: -
cdr3_aa: CASSRTEGEQYF
cdr3_nt: TGCGCCAGCAGTCGGACAGAGGGCGAGCAGTACTTC

v_call: TRBV2
clone_size: few
cdr3_length: 13
j_call: TRBJ1-5
d_call: -
cdr3_aa: CASSVRHNQPQHF
cdr3_nt: TGTGCCAGCAGTGTAAGGCACAATCAGCCCCAGCATTTT

v_call: TRBV13
clone_size: -
cdr3_length: 15
j_call: TRBJ1-3
d_call: -
cdr3_aa: CASSWVLSSGNTIYF
cdr3_nt: TGTGCCAGCAGTTGGGTGCTGAGCTCTGGAAACACCATATATTTT